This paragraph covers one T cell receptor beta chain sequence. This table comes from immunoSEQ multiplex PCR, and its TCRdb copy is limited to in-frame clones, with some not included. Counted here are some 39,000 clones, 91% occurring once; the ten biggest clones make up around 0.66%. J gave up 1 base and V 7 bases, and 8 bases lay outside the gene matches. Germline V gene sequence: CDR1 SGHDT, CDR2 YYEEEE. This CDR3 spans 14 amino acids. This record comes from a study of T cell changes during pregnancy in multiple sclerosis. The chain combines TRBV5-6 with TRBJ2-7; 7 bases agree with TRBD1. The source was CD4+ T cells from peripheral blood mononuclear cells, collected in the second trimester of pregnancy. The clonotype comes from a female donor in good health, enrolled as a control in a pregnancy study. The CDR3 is CASRTAGGSYEQYF. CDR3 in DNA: TGTGCCAGCCGGACGGCAGGGGGTTCCTACGAGCAGTACTTC.